This TCR beta chain was retrieved from a study of T cell responses to AZD1222 COVID-19 vaccine. Assay used: immunoSEQ multiplex PCR; TCRdb lists only in-frame clones, some missing. Of 150,000 to 200,000 clones in the sample, 94% are singletons; the top ten hold 7% to 9.5%. Study-level points and caveats: Nearly half of spike-specific TCRs reportedly target unmutated variant regions.

As for this clone: Its cognate antigen is unknown.

The CDR3 spans 15 residues. V was trimmed by 3 bases and J by 2 bases, leaving 14 bases between them. In germline, CDR1 is DFQATT, CDR2 SNEGSKA (reference sequence). This sequence joins TRBV20-1 and TRBJ1-5, with D maybe TRBD1 (6 bases). The sequence came from an adult in good health. Source: peripheral blood, taken on day 0 of AZD1222 vaccination. The CDR3 loop is CSASSGGYRNQPQHF. CDR3 nucleotides: TGCAGTGCTAGTTCCGGGGGCTATCGCAATCAGCCCCAGCATTTT.